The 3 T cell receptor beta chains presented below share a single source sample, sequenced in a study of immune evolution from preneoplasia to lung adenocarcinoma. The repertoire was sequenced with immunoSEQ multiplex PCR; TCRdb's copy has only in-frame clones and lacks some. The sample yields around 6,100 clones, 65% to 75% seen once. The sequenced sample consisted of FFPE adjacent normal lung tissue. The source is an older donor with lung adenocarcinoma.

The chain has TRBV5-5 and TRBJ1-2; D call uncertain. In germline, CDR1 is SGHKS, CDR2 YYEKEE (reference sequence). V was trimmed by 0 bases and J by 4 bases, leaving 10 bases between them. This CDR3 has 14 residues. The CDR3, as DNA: TGTGCCAGCAGCTTGGCACCGGGTGGCTATGGCTACACCTTC. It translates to CASSLAPGGYGYTF.

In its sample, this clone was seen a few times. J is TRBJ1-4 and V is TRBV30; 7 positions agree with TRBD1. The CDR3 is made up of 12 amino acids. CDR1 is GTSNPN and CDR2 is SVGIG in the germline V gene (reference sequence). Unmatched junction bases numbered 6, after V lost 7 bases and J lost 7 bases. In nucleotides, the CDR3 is TGTGCCTTCTTGACAGGGCCTGAAAAACTGTTTTTT. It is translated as CAFLTGPEKLFF.

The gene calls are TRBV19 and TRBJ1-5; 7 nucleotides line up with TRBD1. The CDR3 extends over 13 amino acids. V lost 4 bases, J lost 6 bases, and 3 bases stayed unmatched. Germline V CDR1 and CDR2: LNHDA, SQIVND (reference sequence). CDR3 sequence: CASSTQGGQPQHF. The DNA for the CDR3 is TGTGCCAGTAGTACTCAGGGGGGTCAGCCCCAGCATTTT.